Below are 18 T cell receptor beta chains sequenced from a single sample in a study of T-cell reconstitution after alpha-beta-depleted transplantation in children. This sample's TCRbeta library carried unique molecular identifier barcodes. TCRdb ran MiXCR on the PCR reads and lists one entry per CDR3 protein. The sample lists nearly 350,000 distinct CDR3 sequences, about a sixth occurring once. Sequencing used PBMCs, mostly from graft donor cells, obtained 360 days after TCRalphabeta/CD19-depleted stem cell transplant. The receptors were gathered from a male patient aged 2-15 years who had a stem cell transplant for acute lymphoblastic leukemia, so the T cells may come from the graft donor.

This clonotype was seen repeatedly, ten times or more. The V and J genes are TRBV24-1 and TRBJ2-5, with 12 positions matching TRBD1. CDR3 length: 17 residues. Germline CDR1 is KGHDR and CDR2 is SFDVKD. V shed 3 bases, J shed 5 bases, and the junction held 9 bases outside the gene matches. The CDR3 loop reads CATSDPGDRGLGETQYF. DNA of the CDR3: TGTGCCACCAGTGATCCGGGGGACAGGGGGCTTGGGGAGACCCAGTACTTC.

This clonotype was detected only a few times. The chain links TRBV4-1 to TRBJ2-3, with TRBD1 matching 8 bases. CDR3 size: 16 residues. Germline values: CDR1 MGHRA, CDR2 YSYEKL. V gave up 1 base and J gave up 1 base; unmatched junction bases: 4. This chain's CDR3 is CASSQGPTGGTDTQYF. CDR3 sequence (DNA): TGCGCCAGCAGCCAAGGCCCGACAGGGGGCACAGATACGCAGTATTTT.

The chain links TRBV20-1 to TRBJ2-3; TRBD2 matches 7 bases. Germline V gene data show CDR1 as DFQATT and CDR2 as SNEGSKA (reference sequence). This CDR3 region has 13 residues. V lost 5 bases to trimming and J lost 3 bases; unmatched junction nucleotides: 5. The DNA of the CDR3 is TGCAGTGCTCCCCAGGGAGGGACAGATACGCAGTATTTT. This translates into CSAPQGGTDTQYF.

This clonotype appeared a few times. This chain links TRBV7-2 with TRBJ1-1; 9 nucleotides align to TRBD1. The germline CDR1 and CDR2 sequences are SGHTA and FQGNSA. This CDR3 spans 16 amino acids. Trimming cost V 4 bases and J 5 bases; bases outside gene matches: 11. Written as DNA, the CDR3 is TGTGCCAGCAGCTCAAGTTGGACAGGGGTGACGACTGAAGCTTTCTTT. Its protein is CASSSSWTGVTTEAFF.

As DNA, the CDR3 is TGCAGTGCTCTGGGAGGACTGGGGATCAATGAGCAGTTCTTC. Translating it yields CSALGGLGINEQFF. The chain couples TRBV20-1 to TRBJ2-1, with D possibly matching TRBD2 (6 bases). Looked up from germline, CDR1 is DFQATT and CDR2 is SNEGSKA (reference sequence). The CDR3 is 14 residues long. The ends were cut back, 5 bases at V and 6 bases at J, with 17 bases in the middle.

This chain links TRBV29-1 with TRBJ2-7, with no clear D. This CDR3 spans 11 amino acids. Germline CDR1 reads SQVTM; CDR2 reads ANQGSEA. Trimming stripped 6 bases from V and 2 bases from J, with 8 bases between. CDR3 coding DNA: TGCAGCGTCTCAGTGACCTACGAGCAGTACTTC. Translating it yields CSVSVTYEQYF.

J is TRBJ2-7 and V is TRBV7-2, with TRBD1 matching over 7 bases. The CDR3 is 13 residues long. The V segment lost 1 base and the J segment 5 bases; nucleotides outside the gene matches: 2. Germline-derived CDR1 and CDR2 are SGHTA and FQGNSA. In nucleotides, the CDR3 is TGTGCCAGCAGCTTAGTGGGACAGAACGAGCAGTACTTC. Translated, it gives CASSLVGQNEQYF.

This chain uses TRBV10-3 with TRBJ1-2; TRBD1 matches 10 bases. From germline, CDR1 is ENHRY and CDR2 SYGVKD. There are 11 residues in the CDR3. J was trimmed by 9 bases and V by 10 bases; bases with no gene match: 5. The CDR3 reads CATGTGESYTF. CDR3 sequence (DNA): TGTGCCACCGGGACAGGGGAAAGCTACACCTTC.

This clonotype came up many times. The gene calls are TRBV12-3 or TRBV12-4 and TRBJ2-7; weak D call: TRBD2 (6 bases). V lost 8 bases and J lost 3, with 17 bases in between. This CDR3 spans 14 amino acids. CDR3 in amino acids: CASSLVGGIYEQYF. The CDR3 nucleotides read TGTGCCAGCTCCCTCGTGGGCGGGATCTACGAGCAGTACTTC.

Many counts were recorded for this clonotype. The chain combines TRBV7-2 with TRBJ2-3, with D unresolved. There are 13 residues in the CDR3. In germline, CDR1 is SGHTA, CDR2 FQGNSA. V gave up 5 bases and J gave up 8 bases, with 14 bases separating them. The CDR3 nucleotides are TGTGCCAGCAGCCCGGCCGAGAGTGCTACGCAGTATTTT. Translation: CASSPAESATQYF.

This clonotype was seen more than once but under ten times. CDR3 nucleotides: TGTGCCAGCAGCCGGGGGGAGGGTATGGACATTCAGTACTTC. Its translation: CASSRGEGMDIQYF. V gene TRBV3-1 combines with J gene TRBJ2-4, with TRBD2 matching 7 bases. The V gene's germline CDR1 is LGHDT and CDR2 YNNKEL (reference sequence). V gave up 4 bases and J gave up 8 bases; unmatched junction bases: 8. The CDR3 loop spans 14 amino acids.

CDR3 residues: CAIARRGSYNEQFF. The DNA of the CDR3 is TGTGCCATTGCAAGGAGGGGCTCCTACAATGAGCAGTTCTTC. J is TRBJ2-1 and V is TRBV12-3 or TRBV12-4, with D tentatively TRBD2 (6 bases). The ends were cut back, 10 bases at V and 0 bases at J, with 13 bases in the middle. The length of the CDR3 is 14 residues.

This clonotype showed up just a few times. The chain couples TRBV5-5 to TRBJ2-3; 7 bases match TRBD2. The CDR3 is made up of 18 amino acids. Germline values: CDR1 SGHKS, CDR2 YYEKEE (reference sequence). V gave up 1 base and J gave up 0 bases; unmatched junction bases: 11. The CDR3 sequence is CASSLPPRASGSTDTQYF. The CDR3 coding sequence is TGTGCCAGCAGCTTGCCCCCTAGGGCTAGCGGCAGCACAGATACGCAGTATTTT.

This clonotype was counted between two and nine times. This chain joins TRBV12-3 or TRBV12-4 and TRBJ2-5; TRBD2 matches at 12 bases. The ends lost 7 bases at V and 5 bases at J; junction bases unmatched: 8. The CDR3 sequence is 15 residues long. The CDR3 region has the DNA TGTGCCAGCACCCAAACCGGGACTAGCGGGGAGACCCAGTACTTC. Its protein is CASTQTGTSGETQYF.

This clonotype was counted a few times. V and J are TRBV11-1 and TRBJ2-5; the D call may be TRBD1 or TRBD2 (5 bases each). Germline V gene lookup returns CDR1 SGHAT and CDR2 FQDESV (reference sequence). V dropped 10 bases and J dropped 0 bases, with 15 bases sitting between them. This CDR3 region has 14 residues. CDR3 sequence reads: CANPGPGHQETQYF. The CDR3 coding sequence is TGTGCCAACCCGGGACCTGGACACCAAGAGACCCAGTACTTC.

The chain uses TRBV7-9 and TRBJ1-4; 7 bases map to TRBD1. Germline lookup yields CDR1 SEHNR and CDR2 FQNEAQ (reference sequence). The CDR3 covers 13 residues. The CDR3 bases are TGTGCAAGCGGTGAGGGGGCCTGGGAAAAACTGTTTTTT. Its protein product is CASGEGAWEKLFF.

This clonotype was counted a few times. The CDR3 is CSARTFFNQPQHF. As DNA, the CDR3 is TGCAGTGCTAGAACGTTCTTCAATCAGCCCCAGCATTTT. This chain uses TRBV20-1 with TRBJ1-5; D uncertain. CDR1 is DFQATT, CDR2 SNEGSKA, per germline (reference sequence). The V end was cut by 2 bases, the J end by 3 bases, with 8 bases between. This CDR3 comprises 13 residues.

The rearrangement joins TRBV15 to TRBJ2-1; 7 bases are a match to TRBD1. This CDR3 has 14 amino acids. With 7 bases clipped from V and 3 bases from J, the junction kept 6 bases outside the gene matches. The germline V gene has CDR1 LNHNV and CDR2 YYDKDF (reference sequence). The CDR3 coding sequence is TGTGCCACCAATACAGGGGTAGGCTACAATGAGCAGTTCTTC. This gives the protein CATNTGVGYNEQFF.